The 2 T cell receptor beta chains reported below all come from one sample, sequenced in a study of blood T cell repertoires in COVID-19. Sequenced by immunoSEQ multiplex PCR; TCRdb stores in-frame clones only, minus some. The top ten clones hold approximately 8% of a sample with 100,000 to 150,000 clones, 85% to 90% of them seen once. Source material: peripheral blood. The receptors derive from a man aged 50-60 years with acute or convalescent COVID-19.

This chain connects TRBV13 to TRBJ2-2, with D uncertain. V was trimmed by 3 bases and J by 6 bases, leaving 5 bases between them. This CDR3 is 12 amino acids long. Germline CDR1 is PRHDT and CDR2 is FYEKMQ (reference sequence). As DNA, the CDR3 is TGTGCCAGCAGCTTGTCCGCCGGGGAGCTGTTTTTT. Translated, it gives CASSLSAGELFF.

The chain couples TRBV5-3 to TRBJ2-7, with D possibly TRBD2 on 6 matching bases. TRBV5-3 is recorded as an ORF, its role being uncertain. The V end was cut by 4 bases, the J end by 3 bases, with 17 bases between. The CDR3 totals 15 residues. DNA of the CDR3: TGTGCCAGAAGCCCACGCGCGGGGAGCCTCTACGAGCAGTACTTC. It specifies CARSPRAGSLYEQYF.